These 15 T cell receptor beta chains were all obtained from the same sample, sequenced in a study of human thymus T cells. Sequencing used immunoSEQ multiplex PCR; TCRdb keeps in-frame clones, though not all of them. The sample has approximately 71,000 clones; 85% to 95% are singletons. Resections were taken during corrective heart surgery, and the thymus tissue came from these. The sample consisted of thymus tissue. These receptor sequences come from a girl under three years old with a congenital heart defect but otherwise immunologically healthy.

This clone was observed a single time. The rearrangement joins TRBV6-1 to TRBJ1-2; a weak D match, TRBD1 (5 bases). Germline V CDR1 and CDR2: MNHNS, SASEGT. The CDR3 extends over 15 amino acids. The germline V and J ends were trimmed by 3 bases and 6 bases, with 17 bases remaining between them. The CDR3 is CASSDGAGKGDGYTF. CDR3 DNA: TGTGCCAGCAGTGATGGGGCAGGGAAAGGAGATGGCTACACCTTC.

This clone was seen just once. CDR3 loop: CRAQGVYGYTF. CDR3 in DNA: TGCAGGGCACAGGGTGTCTATGGCTACACCTTC. This rearrangement joins TRBV20-1 to TRBJ1-2; D possibly corresponds to TRBD1 (6 bases). The CDR3 consists of 11 residues. Germline-derived CDR1 and CDR2 are DFQATT and SNEGSKA (reference sequence).

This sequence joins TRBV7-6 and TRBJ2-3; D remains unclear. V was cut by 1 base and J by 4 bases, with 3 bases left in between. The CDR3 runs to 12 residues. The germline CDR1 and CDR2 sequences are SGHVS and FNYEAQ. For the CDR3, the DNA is TGTGCCAGCAGCTTAGACTCAGATACGCAGTATTTT. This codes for CASSLDSDTQYF.

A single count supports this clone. DNA of the CDR3: TGTGCCAGCACCGAAGACAGGGGATACCAAGAGACCCAGTACTTC. Its protein is CASTEDRGYQETQYF. This rearrangement joins TRBV9 to TRBJ2-5, with 8 nucleotides matching TRBD1. The germline CDR1 and CDR2 sequences are SGDLS and YYNGEE. V dropped 6 bases and J dropped 0; count of bases not matched to a gene: 7. This CDR3 has 15 amino acids.

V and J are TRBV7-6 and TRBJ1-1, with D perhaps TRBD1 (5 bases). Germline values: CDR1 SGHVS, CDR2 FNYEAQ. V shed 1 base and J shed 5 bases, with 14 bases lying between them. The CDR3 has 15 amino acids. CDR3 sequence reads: CASSLEAGGRTEAFF. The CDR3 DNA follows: TGTGCCAGCAGCTTAGAAGCGGGGGGTCGGACTGAAGCTTTCTTT.

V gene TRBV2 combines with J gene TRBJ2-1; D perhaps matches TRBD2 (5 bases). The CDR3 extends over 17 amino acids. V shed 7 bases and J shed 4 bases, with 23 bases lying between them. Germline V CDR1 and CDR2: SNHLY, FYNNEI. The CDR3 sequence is CASKDSSRWTGYNEQFF. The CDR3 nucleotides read TGTGCCAGCAAGGACTCCTCCCGGTGGACGGGGTACAATGAGCAGTTCTTC.

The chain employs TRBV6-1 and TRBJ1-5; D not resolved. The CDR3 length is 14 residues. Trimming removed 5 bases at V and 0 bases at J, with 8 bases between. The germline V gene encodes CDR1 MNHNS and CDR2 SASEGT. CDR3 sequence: CASSFSSSNQPQHF. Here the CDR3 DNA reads TGTGCCAGCAGTTTCAGCAGTAGCAATCAGCCCCAGCATTTT.

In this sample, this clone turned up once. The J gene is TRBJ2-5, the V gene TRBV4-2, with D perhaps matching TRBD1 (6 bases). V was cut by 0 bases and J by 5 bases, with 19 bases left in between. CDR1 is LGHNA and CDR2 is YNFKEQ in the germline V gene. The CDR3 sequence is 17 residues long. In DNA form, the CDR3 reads TGTGCCAGCAGCCAAGATCCCACAGGGCGTCCCTTGGAGACCCAGTACTTC. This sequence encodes CASSQDPTGRPLETQYF.

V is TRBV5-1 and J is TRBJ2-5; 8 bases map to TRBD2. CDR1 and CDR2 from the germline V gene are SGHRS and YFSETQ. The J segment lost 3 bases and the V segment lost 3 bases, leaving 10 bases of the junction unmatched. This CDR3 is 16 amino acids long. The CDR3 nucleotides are TGCGCCAGCAGCTCCCCGGGGGGGCAGAGTAAAGAGACCCAGTACTTC. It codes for CASSSPGGQSKETQYF.

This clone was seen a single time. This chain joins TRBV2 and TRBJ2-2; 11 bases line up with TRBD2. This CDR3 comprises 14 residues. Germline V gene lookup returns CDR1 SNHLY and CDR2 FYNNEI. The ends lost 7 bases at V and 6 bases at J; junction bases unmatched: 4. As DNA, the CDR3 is TGTGCCAGCAATGTAGCGGGAGGGGCCGGGGAGCTGTTTTTT. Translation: CASNVAGGAGELFF.

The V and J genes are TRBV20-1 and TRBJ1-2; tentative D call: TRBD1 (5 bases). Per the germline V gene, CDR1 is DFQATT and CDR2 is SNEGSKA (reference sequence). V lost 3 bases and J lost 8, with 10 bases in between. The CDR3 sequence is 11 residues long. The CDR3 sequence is CSARGLWGYTF. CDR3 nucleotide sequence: TGCAGTGCTAGGGGACTCTGGGGCTACACCTTC.

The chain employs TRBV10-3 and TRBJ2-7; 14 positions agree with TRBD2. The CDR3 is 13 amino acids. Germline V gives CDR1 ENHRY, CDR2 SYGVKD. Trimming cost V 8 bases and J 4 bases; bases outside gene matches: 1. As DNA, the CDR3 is TGTGCCATCGGGACTAGCGGGAGTTACGAGCAGTACTTC. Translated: CAIGTSGSYEQYF.

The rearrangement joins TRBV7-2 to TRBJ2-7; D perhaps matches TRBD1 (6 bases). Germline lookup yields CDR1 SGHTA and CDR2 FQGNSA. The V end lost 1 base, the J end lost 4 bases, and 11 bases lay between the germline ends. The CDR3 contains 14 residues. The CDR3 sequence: CASSLEGEEYEQYF. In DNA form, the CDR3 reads TGTGCCAGCAGCTTAGAGGGGGAAGAATACGAGCAGTACTTC. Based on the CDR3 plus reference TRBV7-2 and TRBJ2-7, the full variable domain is GAGVSQSPSNKVTEKGKDVELRCDPISGHTALYWYRQSLGQGLEFLIYFQGNSAPDKSGLPSDRFSAERTGGSVSTLTIQRTQQEDSAVYLCASSLEGEEYEQYFGPGTRLTVT.

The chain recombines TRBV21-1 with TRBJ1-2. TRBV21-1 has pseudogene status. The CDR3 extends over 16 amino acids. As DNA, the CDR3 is TGTGCCAGCAAACCTCGGGGGGGCCAGGGGGCCGGTGGCTACACCTTC. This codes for CASKPRGGQGAGGYTF.

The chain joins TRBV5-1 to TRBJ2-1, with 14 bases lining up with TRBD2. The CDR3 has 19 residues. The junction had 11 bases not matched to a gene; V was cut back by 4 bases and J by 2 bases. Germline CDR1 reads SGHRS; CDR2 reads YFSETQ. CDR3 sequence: CASSPPGTSGRGAYNEQFF. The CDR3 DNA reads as TGCGCCAGCAGCCCGCCCGGGACTAGCGGGAGAGGGGCCTACAATGAGCAGTTCTTC.